These T cell receptor beta chains were read from a single sample in a study of T cell responses to AZD1222 COVID-19 vaccine. Here immunoSEQ multiplex PCR was the method, and the copy in TCRdb shows in-frame clones only, minus some. Of 50,000 to 75,000 clones listed, about 74% are singletons. The sequencing used peripheral blood, collected on day 0 of AZD1222 vaccination. These receptors were collected from an adult in good health. The CDR3 runs from the conserved cysteine through the conserved F or W. D genes are given only for firm matches. Rows may omit the clone size; those that give it use once, few, many or a size class.

>TRBJ1-1|.|.|TRBV11-2
TGTGCCAGCAAATTAAGGGCAGGGAACACTGAAGCTTTCTTT
CASKLRAGNTEAFF
>TRBJ1-6|once|.|TRBV5-6
TGTGCCAGCAGCTTGTCCGATGGGCCCCTCCACTTT
CASSLSDGPLHF
>TRBJ1-1|.|.|TRBV18
TGTGCCAGCTCACCCCAAGACAGGTCCACTGAAGCTTTCTTT
CASSPQDRSTEAFF
>TRBJ2-7|.|.|TRBV5-8
TGTGCCAGCAGCTTCGACATGGGCGACGAGCAGTACTTC
CASSFDMGDEQYF
>TRBJ2-3|.|.|TRBV12-3/TRBV12-4
TGTGCCAGCAGCCCCGGACCCGTAGAATGGCATTTT
CASSPGPVEWHF
>TRBJ1-1|few|.|TRBV6-2/TRBV6-3
TGTGCCAGCAGTTACGACGCGGGTCTGAACACTGAAGCTTTCTTT
CASSYDAGLNTEAFF
>TRBJ1-2|.|.|TRBV20-1
TGCAGTGCGTACTCTTATGGCTACACCTTC
CSAYSYGYTF
>TRBJ2-2|few|.|TRBV6-2/TRBV6-3
TGTGCCAGCACCCCCAGGGTGGCCGGGGAGCTGTTTTTT
CASTPRVAGELFF
>TRBJ2-7|.|.|TRBV30
TGTGCCTGGGGACTGAACTCCTACGAGCAGTACTTC
CAWGLNSYEQYF
>TRBJ1-2|.|TRBD1|TRBV29-1
TGCAGCACACCCACGGACAGGGGGCTTCAGGATGGCTACACCTTC
CSTPTDRGLQDGYTF
>TRBJ2-3|.|.|TRBV5-1
TGCGCCAGCACGTTCGGGGCCAACACAGATACGCAGTATTTT
CASTFGANTDTQYF
>TRBJ2-5|.|TRBD2|TRBV30
TGTGCCTGGAGTGTGGGGACGGGGGGGATTGAGACCCAGTACTTC
CAWSVGTGGIETQYF
>TRBJ1-5|few|.|TRBV6-4
TGTGCCAGCAGTGACTCAATCATCCTTAGCAATCAGCCCCAGCATTTT
CASSDSIILSNQPQHF
>TRBJ2-2|.|.|TRBV6-6
TGTGCCAGCATCGGGGGGAACACCGGGGAGCTGTTTTTT
CASIGGNTGELFF
>TRBJ2-1|.|.|TRBV9
TGTGCCAGCAGCGTAGTCAGTAATGAGCAGTTCTTC
CASSVVSNEQFF
>TRBJ1-5|once|.|TRBV7-9
TGTGCCAGCAGCTTATTCCGATCCTCGGGGAAGGGCAATCAGCCCCAGCATTTT
CASSLFRSSGKGNQPQHF
>TRBJ2-3|.|.|TRBV7-2
TGTGCCAGCAGCCTTAGGGGGGGTTCTAGCACAGATACGCAGTATTTT
CASSLRGGSSTDTQYF
>TRBJ1-2|.|.|TRBV4-2
TGTGCCAGCAGCCCGGGCCGGGATATAGGGGGCTACACCTTC
CASSPGRDIGGYTF
>TRBJ2-1|.|.|TRBV18
TGTGCCAGCACCACCGGGGGTCCCAATGAGCAGTTCTTC
CASTTGGPNEQFF
>TRBJ1-2|many|TRBD1|TRBV2
TGTGCCAGCTCAAGGTTAGACAGGGGCTATGGCTACACCTTC
CASSRLDRGYGYTF
>TRBJ2-7|.|TRBD1|TRBV19
TGTGCCAGTAGCAGCGGGACAGGGAGCTCCTACGAGCAGTACTTC
CASSSGTGSSYEQYF
>TRBJ1-5|.|.|TRBV29-1
TGCAGCGTTGATACCACTTATAGCAATCAGCCCCAGCATTTT
CSVDTTYSNQPQHF
>TRBJ2-1|.|TRBD1|TRBV13
TGTGCCAGCAGCCGATGGGACAGCAACAATGAGCAGTTCTTC
CASSRWDSNNEQFF
>TRBJ1-1|.|.|TRBV5-4
TGTGCCAGCAGCTTGGTTGGGGGAGGGAACACTGAAGCTTTCTTT
CASSLVGGGNTEAFF
>TRBJ2-2|.|.|TRBV19
TGTGCCAGTTGGGACGGAACAACCACCGGGGAGCTGTTTTTT
CASWDGTTTGELFF
>TRBJ2-7|once|.|TRBV28
TGTGCCAGCACCATCCGGGACCCTTTCTACGAGCAGTACTTC
CASTIRDPFYEQYF
>TRBJ2-2|.|.|TRBV3-1/TRBV3-2
TGTGCCAGCAGGTTAGCCCGGACCGACACCGGGGAGCTGTTTTTT
CASRLARTDTGELFF
>TRBJ2-5|.|.|TRBV10-3
TGTGCCATCAGTGAGTCGAGGGACCAAGAGACCCAGTACTTC
CAISESRDQETQYF
>TRBJ1-1|.|.|TRBV3-1/TRBV3-2
TGTGCCAGCAGCCAAGGTCTGGTGTTACGCATGAACACTGAAGCTTTCTTT
CASSQGLVLRMNTEAFF
>TRBJ2-5|once|.|TRBV7-9
TGTGCCAGTACTCGGGACGGAGGCGATAAAGAGACCCAGTACTTC
CASTRDGGDKETQYF
>TRBJ1-1|.|.|TRBV18
TGTGCCAGCTCACCAGAGGGGCAGGTCGGGGCTGAAGCTTTCTTT
CASSPEGQVGAEAFF
>TRBJ1-1|.|TRBD1|TRBV6-5
TGTGCCAGCAGTAGCCGACAGGGAATGAACACTGAAGCTTTCTTT
CASSSRQGMNTEAFF
>TRBJ2-2|.|TRBD2|TRBV3-1/TRBV3-2
TGTGCCAGCAGCTATCTAGCGGGGGCCGGGGCCGGGGAGCTGTTTTTT
CASSYLAGAGAGELFF
>TRBJ1-3|few|TRBD1|TRBV6-5
TGTGCCAGCACCTCGTCCAGGGGGCTAGGAAACACCATATATTTT
CASTSSRGLGNTIYF
>TRBJ2-7|.|TRBD1|TRBV7-6
TGTGCCAGCAGCTTGGGACAGGGAGGAATCTACGAGCAGTACTTC
CASSLGQGGIYEQYF
>TRBJ2-3|.|TRBD2|TRBV5-3
TGTGCCAGAAGCCCGACCCCTAGCGGGGGGATTCTAGCCCCAGATACGCAGTATTTT
CARSPTPSGGILAPDTQYF
>TRBJ2-5|.|.|TRBV19
TGTGCCAGTAGTATACGTACGGGACGAGAGACCCAGTACTTC
CASSIRTGRETQYF
>TRBJ1-1|.|.|TRBV7-2
TGTGCCAGCAGCTTATTAATGAACACTGAAGCTTTCTTT
CASSLLMNTEAFF
>TRBJ1-1|.|.|TRBV19
TGTGCCACCACCGGGGGATACACTGAAGCTTTCTTT
CATTGGYTEAFF
>TRBJ1-1|.|.|TRBV5-1
TGCGCCAGCAGCACGGGGCAGACGAACACTGAAGCTTTCTTT
CASSTGQTNTEAFF
>TRBJ2-7|.|TRBD2|TRBV3-1/TRBV3-2
TGTGCCAGCAGCCAAGCGGGCGGGGGGGCCGACGAGCAGTACTTC
CASSQAGGGADEQYF
>TRBJ2-5|.|TRBD2|TRBV7-8
TGTGCCAGCAGCTTAGGCTTAGCGGGGGGGCTGGCGAAGACCCAGTACTTC
CASSLGLAGGLAKTQYF
>TRBJ1-5|.|.|TRBV28
TGTGCCAGCCGCGGGGGAAGCAATCAGCCCCAGCATTTT
CASRGGSNQPQHF
>TRBJ2-7|.|TRBD1|TRBV27
TGTGCCAGCAGCCCGGGGACAGTCCACGAGCAGTACTTC
CASSPGTVHEQYF
>TRBJ1-1|.|.|TRBV28
TGTGCCAGCAGCACAGGGAGAACTGAAGCTTTCTTT
CASSTGRTEAFF
>TRBJ2-5|.|.|TRBV27
TGTGCCAGCAGTGAGGGGGGCTTTGGGGAGACCCAGTACTTC
CASSEGGFGETQYF
>TRBJ2-2|few|TRBD2|TRBV18
TGTGCCAGCTCACCAGAGCGGGGGGCGAACACCGGGGAGCTGTTTTTT
CASSPERGANTGELFF
>TRBJ2-3|.|.|TRBV7-2
TGTGCCAGCAGCTTAGGAAATACGCAGTATTTT
CASSLGNTQYF
>TRBJ2-3|few|TRBD2|TRBV4-3
TGCGCCAGCAGCCAGTCAGCGGGGGGTGCAGATACGCAGTATTTT
CASSQSAGGADTQYF